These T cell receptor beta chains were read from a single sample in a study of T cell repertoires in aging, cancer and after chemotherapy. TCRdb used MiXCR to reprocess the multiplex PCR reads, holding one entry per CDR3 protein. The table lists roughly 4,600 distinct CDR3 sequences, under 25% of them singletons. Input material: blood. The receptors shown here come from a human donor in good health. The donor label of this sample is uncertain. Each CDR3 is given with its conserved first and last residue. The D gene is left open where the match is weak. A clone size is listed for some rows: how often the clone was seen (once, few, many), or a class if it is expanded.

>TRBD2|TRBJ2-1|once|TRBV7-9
TGTGCCAGCAGTAGCGGGGGGGCATCCTACAATGAGCAGTTCTTC
CASSSGGASYNEQFF
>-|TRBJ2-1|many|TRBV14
TGTGCCAGCAGCCCACTTTCTCATGAGCAGTTCTTC
CASSPLSHEQFF
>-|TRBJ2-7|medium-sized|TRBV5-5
TGTGCCAGCAGCTTGGTTGGCAGTCTGGAGCAGTACTTC
CASSLVGSLEQYF
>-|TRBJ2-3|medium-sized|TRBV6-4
TGTGCCAGCAGTGAAGCGGGCACAGATACGCAGTATTTT
CASSEAGTDTQYF
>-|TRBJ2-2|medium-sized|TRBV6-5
TGTGCCAGCAGTTACTCGACCTCCGGGGAGCTGTTTTTT
CASSYSTSGELFF
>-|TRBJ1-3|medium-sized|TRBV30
TGTGCCTGGAGTAGAGCAGGCGGAACCCTTCACACCATATATTTT
CAWSRAGGTLHTIYF
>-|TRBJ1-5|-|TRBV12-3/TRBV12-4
TGTGCCAGCGGGTCCCTCGGTCAGCCCCAGCATTTT
CASGSLGQPQHF
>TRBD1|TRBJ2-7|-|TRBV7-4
TGTGCCAGCAGCTCCGGACAGGGATTAATAGAGCAGTACTTC
CASSSGQGLIEQYF
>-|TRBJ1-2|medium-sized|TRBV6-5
TGTGCCAGCAGGAAGAGAGTCCTAGCTAACTATGGCTACACCTTC
CASRKRVLANYGYTF
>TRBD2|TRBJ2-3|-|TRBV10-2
TGCGCCAGCAGCCCGACTAGCGGGGGGGCAGATACGCAGTATTTT
CASSPTSGGADTQYF
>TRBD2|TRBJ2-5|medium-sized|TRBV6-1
TGTGCCAGCAATCTAGCGGGGGGCAGCCAAGAGACCCAGTACTTC
CASNLAGGSQETQYF
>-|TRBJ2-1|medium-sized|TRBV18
TGTGCCAGCTCACCACTACCGGGGAGCTCCTACAATGAGCAGTTCTTC
CASSPLPGSSYNEQFF
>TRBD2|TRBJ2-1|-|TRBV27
TGTGCCAGCAGTTTGAGACTAGCGGGGGGGACGGACTCCTACAATGAGCAGTTCTTC
CASSLRLAGGTDSYNEQFF
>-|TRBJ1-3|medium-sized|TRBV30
TGTGCCTGGAGTGTATGGGGCTCTGGAAACACCATATATTTT
CAWSVWGSGNTIYF
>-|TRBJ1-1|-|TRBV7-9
TGTGCCAGCAGCTTTGGCTCGAACACTGAAGCTTTCTTT
CASSFGSNTEAFF
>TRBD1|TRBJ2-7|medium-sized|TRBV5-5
TGTGCCAGCAGCCCGACAGGGGAAGGGGCCTACGAGCAGTACTTC
CASSPTGEGAYEQYF
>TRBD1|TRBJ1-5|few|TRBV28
TGTGCCAGCACTTACACCGGGACAGCCAATCAGCCCCAGCATTTT
CASTYTGTANQPQHF
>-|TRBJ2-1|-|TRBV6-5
TGTTTCAGCAGTGTCTCTAGCGCTCACAATGAGCAGTTCTTC
CFSSVSSAHNEQFF
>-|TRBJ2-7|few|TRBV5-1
TGCGCCAGCAGCTTGTCCACAAGTTCCTACGAGCAGTACTTC
CASSLSTSSYEQYF
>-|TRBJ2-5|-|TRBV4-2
TGTGCCAGCAGCCAAGGAGGGGATGGAGAGACCCAGTACTTC
CASSQGGDGETQYF
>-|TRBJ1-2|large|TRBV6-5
TGTGCCAGCAGTTACGAGAGGAACTATGGCTACACCTTC
CASSYERNYGYTF
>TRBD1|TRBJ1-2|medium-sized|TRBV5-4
TGTGCCAGCAGCTTAGGGACAGGGACTCCTGATGGCTACACCTTC
CASSLGTGTPDGYTF
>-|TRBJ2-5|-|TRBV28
TGTGCCAGCAGTTTAGAAATAACAGGGACCCGAGAGACCCAGTACTTC
CASSLEITGTRETQYF
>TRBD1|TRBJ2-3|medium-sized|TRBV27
TGTGCCAGCAGGGGACAGGTTTTCACAGATACGCAGTATTTT
CASRGQVFTDTQYF
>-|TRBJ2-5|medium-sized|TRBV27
TGTGCCAGCAGTTTAGGTCCAGGGGGGCAAGAGACCCAGTACTTC
CASSLGPGGQETQYF
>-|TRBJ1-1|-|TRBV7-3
TGTGCCAGCAGCTTGGAAGCGAACACTGAAGCTTTCTTT
CASSLEANTEAFF
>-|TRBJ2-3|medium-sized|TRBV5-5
TGTGCCAGCAGCTTAGGAGTGGCAGATACGCAGTATTTT
CASSLGVADTQYF
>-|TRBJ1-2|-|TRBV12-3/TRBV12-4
TGTGCCAGCAGTTTAGACTTACAGGGCCGGGGCTACACCTTC
CASSLDLQGRGYTF
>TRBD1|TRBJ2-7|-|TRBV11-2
TGTGCCAGCAGCTCCAAAACGGGACAGCACTACGAGCAGTACTTC
CASSSKTGQHYEQYF
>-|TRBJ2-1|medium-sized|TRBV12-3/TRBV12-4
TGTGCCAGCAGTTTTCGGATTGAGCAGTTCTTC
CASSFRIEQFF
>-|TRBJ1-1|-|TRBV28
TGTGCCAGCAGTCCCAGGACGATCCGATTGAACACTGAAGCTTTCTTT
CASSPRTIRLNTEAFF
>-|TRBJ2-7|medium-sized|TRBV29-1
TGCAGCGTTTTAGCCTACGAGCAGTACTTC
CSVLAYEQYF
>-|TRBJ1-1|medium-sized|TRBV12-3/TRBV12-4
TGTGCCAGCAGTTTAGTCCCCGTCATGAACACTGAAGCTTTCTTT
CASSLVPVMNTEAFF
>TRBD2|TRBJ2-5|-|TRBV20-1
TGCAGTGCTAGTCCGGGGAGGGTGACCCAGTACTTC
CSASPGRVTQYF
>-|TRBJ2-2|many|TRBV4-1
TGCGCCAGCAGCCTCCGGGGGGCCAACACCGGGGAGCTGTTTTTT
CASSLRGANTGELFF
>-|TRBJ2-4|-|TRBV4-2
TGTGCCAGCAGCCAAGCTTTAGGGGGGACCAAAAACATTCAGTACTTC
CASSQALGGTKNIQYF
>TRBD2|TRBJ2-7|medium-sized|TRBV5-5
TGTGCCAGCAGCTACGGGGGAGGGGTCTACGAGCAGTACTTC
CASSYGGGVYEQYF
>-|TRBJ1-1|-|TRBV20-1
TGCAGTGCTAGAGATTCGGGCCTGCACACTGAAGCTTTCTTT
CSARDSGLHTEAFF
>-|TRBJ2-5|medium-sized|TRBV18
TGTGCCAGCTCACCACGTCCCCAGTTTCAAGAGACCCAGTACTTC
CASSPRPQFQETQYF
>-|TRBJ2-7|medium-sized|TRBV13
TGTGCCAGCAGCTTAGGCCGGAGGCCCGAGCAGTACTTC
CASSLGRRPEQYF
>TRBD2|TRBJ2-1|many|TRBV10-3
TGTGCCATCAGTGACAAAGCGGGAGTGAACAATGAGCAGTTCTTC
CAISDKAGVNNEQFF